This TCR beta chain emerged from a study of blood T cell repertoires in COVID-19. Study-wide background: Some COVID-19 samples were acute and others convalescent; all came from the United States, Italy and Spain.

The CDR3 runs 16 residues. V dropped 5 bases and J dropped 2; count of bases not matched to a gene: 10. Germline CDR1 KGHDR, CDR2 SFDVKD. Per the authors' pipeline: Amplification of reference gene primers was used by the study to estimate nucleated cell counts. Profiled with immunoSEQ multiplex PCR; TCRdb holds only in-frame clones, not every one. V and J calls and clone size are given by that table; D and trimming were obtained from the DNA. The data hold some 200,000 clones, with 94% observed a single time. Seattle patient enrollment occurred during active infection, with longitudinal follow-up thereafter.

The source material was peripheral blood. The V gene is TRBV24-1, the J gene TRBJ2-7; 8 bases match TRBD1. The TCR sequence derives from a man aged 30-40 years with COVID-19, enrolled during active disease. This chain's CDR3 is CATSAPTTTGAYEQYF. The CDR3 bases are TGTGCCACCAGTGCACCCACGACGACAGGGGCCTACGAGCAGTACTTC.